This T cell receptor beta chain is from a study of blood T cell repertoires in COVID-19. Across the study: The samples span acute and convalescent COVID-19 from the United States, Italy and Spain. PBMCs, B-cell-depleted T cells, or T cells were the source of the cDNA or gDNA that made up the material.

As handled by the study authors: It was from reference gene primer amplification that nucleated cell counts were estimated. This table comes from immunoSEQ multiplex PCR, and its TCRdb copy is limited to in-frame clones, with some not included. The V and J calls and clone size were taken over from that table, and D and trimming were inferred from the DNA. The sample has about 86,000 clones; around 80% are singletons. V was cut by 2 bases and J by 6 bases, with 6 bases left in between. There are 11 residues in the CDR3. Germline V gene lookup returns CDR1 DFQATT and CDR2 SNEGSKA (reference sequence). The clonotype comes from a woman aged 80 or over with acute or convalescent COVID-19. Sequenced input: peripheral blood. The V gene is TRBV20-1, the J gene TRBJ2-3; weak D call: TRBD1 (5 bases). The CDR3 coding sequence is TGCAGTGCTAGATCAGGGGATACGCAGTATTTT. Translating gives CSARSGDTQYF.